This T cell receptor (beta chain) is from a study of human T cells and chemical hapten exposure (dated by TCRdb to the early 2020s). Study-wide context: For sensitization, 2% DPC in acetone was applied to a roughly 2 cm by roughly 2 cm area of upper inner arm skin. Blood samples were taken from patients before sensitization (week 0) and then at 2, 6 and about 24 weeks after DPC sensitization. Libraries were pooled for sequencing, and variation in per-sample TCR yields was attributed mainly to small differences in library volumes within the pool. Throughout the approximately 24-week study period, patients were also given weekly therapeutic DPC doses on the scalp. Under 30 alopecia patients gave blood for TCR sequencing at one to four time points (pre-sensitization, 2, 6 and 24 weeks). Peripheral blood TCR repertoire changes were tracked in vivo in alopecia patients during primary and secondary sensitization to the hapten diphenylcyclopropenone (DPC). Patch testing was done on the upper back using Finn chambers containing 0.01% DPC, and results were scored after 6 days according to International Contact Dermatitis Research Group standards. The patient cohort, mostly female, included alopecia areata with under or over 50% scalp involvement, alopecia totalis and alopecia universalis.

This clonotype showed up many times. Its recognized antigen is unknown. Qualities for individual bases were not recorded, and no much larger clone is one base off. CDR1 and CDR2 were assigned from the germline V gene (reference sequence) as DFQATT and SNEGSKA. CDR3 length: 13 amino acids, cysteine to phenylalanine. Here the CDR3 DNA is all that survives: 39 bases in frame from base 1. V is reduced by 8 bases and J by 5 bases, leaving a spacing of 16 bases between them. The library came from RACE. Reads for this sample came from a NextSeq 500. During library preparation, unique molecular identifiers were attached to individual cDNA molecules so that TCRs could be counted quantitatively and reproducibly. Each blood RNA sample was used to sequence both TCR alpha and TCR beta chains. The authors' pipeline ran thus. Samples had a median of roughly 87,000 TCRs, with a range from about 23,224 to 690,600. V, J and CDR3 annotation of the TCR reads was carried out using the Decombinator software suite. To make PS versus PT1 abundance plots, every sample was subsampled to the same number of TCRs (28,000). TCRs were defined as expanded if absent before sensitization and observed at least eight times at the 2-week time point. The public reads were reanalyzed by TCRdb: fastp trimming at Q25, MiXCR alignment, in-frame beta chains only. Each CDR3 protein appears once, grouped with its most common genes and DNA. None of the V and J calls come from the authors' own analysis; TCRdb made them. The sample records 150,000 to 200,000 distinct CDR3 sequences, about 22% of which are singletons. The ten largest clones capture over 2% of the sample.

The time point label on this specimen signifies: patch test 3, about 24 weeks after DPC sensitization. The treatment or condition label, as the study defines it: therapeutic diphenylcyclopropenone sensitization with weekly scalp DPC. Blood at each patch-test visit was drawn before the patch test was applied. Patients were considered eligible if aged 18 to 70, diagnosed with alopecia and deemed suitable for DPC therapy, and patients were excluded if pregnant. Total RNA was isolated from unfractionated whole blood collected in Tempus Blood RNA tubes. Study-wide conclusions, independent of this receptor: DPC sensitization did not change the number of TCRs with a frequency above 1 in 1000, and there was no evidence of changes in global repertoire structure. The number of PT1 expanded TCRs positively correlated with patch test score, significant at thresholds 8, 16 and 32 but not 4. Significantly more large CDR3 similarity clusters were formed by expanded TCRs than by pre-sensitization or healthy control sets, consistent with antigen-driven responses. Repeated subsampling changed both the strength of the expansion versus patch-test correlation and the threshold at which the correlation became significant. All patients had alopecia, a presumed autoimmune disease, so their immune response might differ from that of healthy individuals.

The sample consisted of whole blood, taken in connection with sensitization to the hapten diphenylcyclopropenone (DPC). This TCR was sampled from a woman aged 40-49 years with alopecia areata. Some clones in this sample may be carry-over from other donors' samples. The chain couples TRBV20-1 to TRBJ2-4, and perhaps TRBD1 as D gene, on 6 matching bases. The DNA reads as follows: TGCAGTTCCCCCCCCAGGGGCCAAAACATTCAGTACTTC. Its translation is CSSPPRGQNIQYF.